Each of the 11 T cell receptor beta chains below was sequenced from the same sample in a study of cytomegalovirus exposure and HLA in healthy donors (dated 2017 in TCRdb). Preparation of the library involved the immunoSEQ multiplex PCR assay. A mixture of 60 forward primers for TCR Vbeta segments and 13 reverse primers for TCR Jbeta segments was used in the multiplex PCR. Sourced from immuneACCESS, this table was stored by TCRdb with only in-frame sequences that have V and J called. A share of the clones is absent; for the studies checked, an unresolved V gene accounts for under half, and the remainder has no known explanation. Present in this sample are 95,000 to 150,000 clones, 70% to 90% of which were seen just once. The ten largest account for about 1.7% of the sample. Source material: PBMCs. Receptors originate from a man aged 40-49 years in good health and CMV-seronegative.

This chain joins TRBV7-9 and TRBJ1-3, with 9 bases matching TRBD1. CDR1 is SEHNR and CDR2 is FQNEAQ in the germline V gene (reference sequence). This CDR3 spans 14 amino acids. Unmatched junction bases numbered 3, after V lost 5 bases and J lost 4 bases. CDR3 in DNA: TGTGCCAGCAGCGCAGGGACAGGGGGAAACACCATATATTTT. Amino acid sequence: CASSAGTGGNTIYF.

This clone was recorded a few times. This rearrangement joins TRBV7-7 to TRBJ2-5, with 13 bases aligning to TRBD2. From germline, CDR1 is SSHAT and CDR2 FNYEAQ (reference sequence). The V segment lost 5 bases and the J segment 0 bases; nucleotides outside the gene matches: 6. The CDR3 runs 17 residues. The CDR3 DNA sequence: TGTGCCAGCAGCGCACTAGCGGGGGGGATGTACCAAGAGACCCAGTACTTC. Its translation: CASSALAGGMYQETQYF.

Here the CDR3 reads CASSLGQAPKDTQYF. The CDR3 coding sequence is TGTGCCAGCAGTTTAGGACAGGCTCCCAAGGATACGCAGTATTTT. The chain is built from TRBV6-5 and TRBJ2-3, with TRBD1 matching 7 bases. Per the germline V gene, CDR1 is MNHEY and CDR2 is SVGAGI. This CDR3 contains 15 residues. V dropped 4 bases and J dropped 6; count of bases not matched to a gene: 10.

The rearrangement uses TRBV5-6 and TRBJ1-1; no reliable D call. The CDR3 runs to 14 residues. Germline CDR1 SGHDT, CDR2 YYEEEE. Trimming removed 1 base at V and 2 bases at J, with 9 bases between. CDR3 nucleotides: TGTGCCAGCAGCTTGTGGCGGGTAAACACTGAAGCTTTCTTT. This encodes CASSLWRVNTEAFF.

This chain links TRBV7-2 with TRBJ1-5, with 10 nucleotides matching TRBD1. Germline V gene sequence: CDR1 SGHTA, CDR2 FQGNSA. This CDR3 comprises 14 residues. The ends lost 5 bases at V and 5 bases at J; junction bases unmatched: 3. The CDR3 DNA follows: TGTGCCAGCAGCCACGGGACAGGGGATCAGCCCCAGCATTTT. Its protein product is CASSHGTGDQPQHF.

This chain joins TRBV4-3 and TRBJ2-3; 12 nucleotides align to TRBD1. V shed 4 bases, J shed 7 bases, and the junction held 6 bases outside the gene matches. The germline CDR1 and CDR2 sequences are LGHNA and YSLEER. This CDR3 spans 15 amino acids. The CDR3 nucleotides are TGCGCCAGCAGCCTAGGGACAGGGGGCCTTAATACGCAGTATTTT. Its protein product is CASSLGTGGLNTQYF.

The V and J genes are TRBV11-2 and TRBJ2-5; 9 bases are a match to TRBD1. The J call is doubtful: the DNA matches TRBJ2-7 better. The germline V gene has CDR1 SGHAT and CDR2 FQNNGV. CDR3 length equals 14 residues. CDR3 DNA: TGTGCCAGCAGCCTTCGGACAGGGGTCTACGAGCAGTACTTC. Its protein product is CASSLRTGVYEQYF.

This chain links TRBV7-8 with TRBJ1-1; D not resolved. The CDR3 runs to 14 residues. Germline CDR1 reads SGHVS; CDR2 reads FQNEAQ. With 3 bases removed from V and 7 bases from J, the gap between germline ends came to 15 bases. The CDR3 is CASSFRPPEGEAFF. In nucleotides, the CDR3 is TGTGCCAGCAGCTTCAGGCCCCCGGAAGGTGAAGCTTTCTTT.

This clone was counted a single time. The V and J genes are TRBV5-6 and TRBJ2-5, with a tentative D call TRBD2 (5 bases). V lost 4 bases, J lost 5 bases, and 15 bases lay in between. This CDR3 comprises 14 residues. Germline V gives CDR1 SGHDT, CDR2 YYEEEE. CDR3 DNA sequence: TGTGCCAGCAGCCCCTTTCCGGGCGGGGAGACCCAGTACTTC. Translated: CASSPFPGGETQYF. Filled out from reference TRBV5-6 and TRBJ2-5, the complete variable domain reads DAGVTQSPTHLIKTRGQQVTLRCSPKSGHDTVSWYQQALGQGPQFIFQYYEEEERQRGNFPDRFSGHQFPNYSSELNVNALLLGDSALYLCASSPFPGGETQYFGPGTRLLVL.

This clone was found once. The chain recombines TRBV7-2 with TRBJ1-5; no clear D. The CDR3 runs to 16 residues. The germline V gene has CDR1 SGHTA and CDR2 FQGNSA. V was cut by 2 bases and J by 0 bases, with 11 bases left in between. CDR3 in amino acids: CASSLSGPFSNQPQHF. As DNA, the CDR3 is TGTGCCAGCAGCTTAAGCGGTCCCTTTAGCAATCAGCCCCAGCATTTT.

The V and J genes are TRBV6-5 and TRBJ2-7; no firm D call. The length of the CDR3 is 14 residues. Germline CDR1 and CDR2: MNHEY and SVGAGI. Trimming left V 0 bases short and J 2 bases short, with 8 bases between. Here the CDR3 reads CASSYSQIPYEQYF. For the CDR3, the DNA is TGTGCCAGCAGTTACTCGCAGATACCCTACGAGCAGTACTTC.